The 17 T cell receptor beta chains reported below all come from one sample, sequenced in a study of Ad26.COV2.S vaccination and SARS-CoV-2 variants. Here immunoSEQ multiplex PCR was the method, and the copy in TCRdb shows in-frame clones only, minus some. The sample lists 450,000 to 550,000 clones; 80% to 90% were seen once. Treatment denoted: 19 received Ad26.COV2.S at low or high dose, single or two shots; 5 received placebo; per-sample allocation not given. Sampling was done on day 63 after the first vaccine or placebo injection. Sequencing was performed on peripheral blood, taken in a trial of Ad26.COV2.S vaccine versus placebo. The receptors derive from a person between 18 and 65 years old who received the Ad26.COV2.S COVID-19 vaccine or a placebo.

The chain's CDR3 is CASGSLGRINYGYTF. For the CDR3, the DNA is TGTGCCAGCGGCTCCCTAGGGCGTATAAACTATGGCTACACCTTC. The chain employs TRBV5-4 and TRBJ1-2; D gene ambiguous. The CDR3 has 15 residues. V was trimmed by 7 bases and J by 2 bases, leaving 18 bases between them. The germline gives CDR1 SGHNT, CDR2 YYREEE (reference sequence).

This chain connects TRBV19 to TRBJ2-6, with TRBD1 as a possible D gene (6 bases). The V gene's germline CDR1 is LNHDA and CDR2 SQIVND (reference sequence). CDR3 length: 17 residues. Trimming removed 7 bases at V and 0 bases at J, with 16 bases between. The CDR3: CASTDRQGYSGANVLTF. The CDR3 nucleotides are TGTGCCAGTACCGACCGCCAGGGGTACTCTGGGGCCAACGTCCTGACTTTC.

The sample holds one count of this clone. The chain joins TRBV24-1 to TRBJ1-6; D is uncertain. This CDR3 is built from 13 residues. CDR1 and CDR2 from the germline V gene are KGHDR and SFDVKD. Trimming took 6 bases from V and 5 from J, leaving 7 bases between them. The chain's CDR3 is CATSRLHNSPLHF. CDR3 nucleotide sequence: TGTGCCACCAGTCGGCTTCATAATTCACCCCTCCACTTT.

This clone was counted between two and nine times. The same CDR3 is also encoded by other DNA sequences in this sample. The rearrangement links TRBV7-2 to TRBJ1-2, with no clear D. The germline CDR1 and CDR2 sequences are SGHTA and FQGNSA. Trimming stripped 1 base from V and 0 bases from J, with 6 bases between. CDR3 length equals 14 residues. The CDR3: CASSLGGANYGYTF. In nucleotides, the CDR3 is TGTGCCAGCAGCTTAGGCGGAGCTAACTATGGCTACACCTTC.

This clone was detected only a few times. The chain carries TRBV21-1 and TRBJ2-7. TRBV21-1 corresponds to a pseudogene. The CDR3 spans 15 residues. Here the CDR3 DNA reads TGTGCCAGCATCCTTTCCGGACCGTCGGCCTACGAGCAGTACTTC. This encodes CASILSGPSAYEQYF.

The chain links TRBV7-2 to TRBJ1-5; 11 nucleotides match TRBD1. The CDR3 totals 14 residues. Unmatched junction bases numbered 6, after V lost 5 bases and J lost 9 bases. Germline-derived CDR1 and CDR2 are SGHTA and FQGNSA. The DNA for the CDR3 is TGTGCCAGCAGCCCGGGGACAGGGGGGCGGCCCCAGCATTTT. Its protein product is CASSPGTGGRPQHF. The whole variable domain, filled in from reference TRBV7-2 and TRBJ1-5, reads GAGVSQSPSNKVTEKGKDVELRCDPISGHTALYWYRQSLGQGLEFLIYFQGNSAPDKSGLPSDRFSAERTGGSVSTLTIQRTQQEDSAVYLCASSPGTGGRPQHFGDGTRLSIL.

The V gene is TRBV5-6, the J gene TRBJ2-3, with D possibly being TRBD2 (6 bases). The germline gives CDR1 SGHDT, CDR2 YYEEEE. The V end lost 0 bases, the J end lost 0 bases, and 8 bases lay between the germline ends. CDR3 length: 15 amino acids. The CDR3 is CASSLAAGSTDTQYF. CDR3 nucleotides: TGTGCCAGCAGCTTGGCCGCGGGAAGCACAGATACGCAGTATTTT. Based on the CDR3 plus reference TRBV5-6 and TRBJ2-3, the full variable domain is DAGVTQSPTHLIKTRGQQVTLRCSPKSGHDTVSWYQQALGQGPQFIFQYYEEEERQRGNFPDRFSGHQFPNYSSELNVNALLLGDSALYLCASSLAAGSTDTQYFGPGTRLTVL.

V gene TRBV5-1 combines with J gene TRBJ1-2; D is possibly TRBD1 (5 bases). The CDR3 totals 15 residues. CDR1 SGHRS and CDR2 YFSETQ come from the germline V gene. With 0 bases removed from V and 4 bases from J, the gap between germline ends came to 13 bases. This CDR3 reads CASSLVAGSGYGYTF. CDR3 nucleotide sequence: TGCGCCAGCAGCTTGGTAGCAGGGAGTGGCTATGGCTACACCTTC.

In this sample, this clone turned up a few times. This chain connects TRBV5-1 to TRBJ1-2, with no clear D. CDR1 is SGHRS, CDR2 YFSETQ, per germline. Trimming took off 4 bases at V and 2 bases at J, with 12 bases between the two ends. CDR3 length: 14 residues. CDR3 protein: CASSPLAGNYGYTF. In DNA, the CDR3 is TGCGCCAGCAGCCCCCTGGCGGGGAACTATGGCTACACCTTC.

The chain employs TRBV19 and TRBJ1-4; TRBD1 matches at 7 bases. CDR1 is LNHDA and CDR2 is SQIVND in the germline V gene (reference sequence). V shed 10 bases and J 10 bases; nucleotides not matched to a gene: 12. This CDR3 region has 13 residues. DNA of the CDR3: TGTGCCACCTCGGACAGGCCGGGAGGAAAACTGTTTTTT. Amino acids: CATSDRPGGKLFF. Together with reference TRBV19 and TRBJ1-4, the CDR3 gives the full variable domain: DGGITQSPKYLFRKEGQNVTLSCEQNLNHDAMYWYRQDPGQGLRLIYYSQIVNDFQKGDIAEGYSVSREKKESFPLTVTSAQKNPTAFYLCATSDRPGGKLFFGSGTQLSVL.

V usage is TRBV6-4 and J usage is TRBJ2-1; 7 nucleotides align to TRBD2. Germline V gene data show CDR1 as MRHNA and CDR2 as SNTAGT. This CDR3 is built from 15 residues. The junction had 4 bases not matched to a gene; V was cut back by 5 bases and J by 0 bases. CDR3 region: CASSKERDSYNEQFF. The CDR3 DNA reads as TGTGCCAGCAGTAAGGAGCGGGACTCCTACAATGAGCAGTTCTTC.

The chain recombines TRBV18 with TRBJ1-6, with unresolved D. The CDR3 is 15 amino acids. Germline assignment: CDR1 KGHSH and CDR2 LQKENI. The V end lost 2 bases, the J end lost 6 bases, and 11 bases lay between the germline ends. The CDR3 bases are TGTGCCAGCTCACCATCATCGGCCCTTAATTCACCCCTCCACTTT. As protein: CASSPSSALNSPLHF.

The CDR3 spells CASSASTGGYGYTF. CDR3 DNA: TGTGCCAGCAGCGCCTCTACAGGGGGCTATGGCTACACCTTC. This chain uses TRBV2 with TRBJ1-2; 8 bases line up with TRBD1. Per the germline V gene, CDR1 is SNHLY and CDR2 is FYNNEI. The CDR3 length is 14 residues. After removal of 6 bases from V and 4 bases from J, the junction contained 7 bases not matched to a gene.

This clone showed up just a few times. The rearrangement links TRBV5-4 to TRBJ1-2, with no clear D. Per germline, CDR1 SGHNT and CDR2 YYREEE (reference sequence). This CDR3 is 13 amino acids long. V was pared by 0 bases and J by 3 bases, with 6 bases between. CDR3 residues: CASSLEADYGYTF. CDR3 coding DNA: TGTGCCAGCAGCTTGGAGGCGGACTATGGCTACACCTTC.

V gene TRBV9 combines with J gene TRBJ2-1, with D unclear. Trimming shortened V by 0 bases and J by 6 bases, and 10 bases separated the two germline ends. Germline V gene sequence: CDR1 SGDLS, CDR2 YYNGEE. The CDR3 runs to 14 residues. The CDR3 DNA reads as TGTGCCAGCAGCGTAGTATTGGGCGTCAATGAGCAGTTCTTC. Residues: CASSVVLGVNEQFF.

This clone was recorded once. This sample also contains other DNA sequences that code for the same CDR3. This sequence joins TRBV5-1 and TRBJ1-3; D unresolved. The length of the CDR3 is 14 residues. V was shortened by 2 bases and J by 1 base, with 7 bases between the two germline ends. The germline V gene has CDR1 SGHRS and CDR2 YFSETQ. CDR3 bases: TGCGCCAGCAGCTTAGGTCCTTCTGGAAACACCATATATTTT. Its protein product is CASSLGPSGNTIYF.

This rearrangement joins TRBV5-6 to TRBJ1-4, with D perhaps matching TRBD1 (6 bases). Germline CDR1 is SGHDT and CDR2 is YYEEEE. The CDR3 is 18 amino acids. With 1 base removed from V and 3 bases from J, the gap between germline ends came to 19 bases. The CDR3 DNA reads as TGTGCCAGCAGCTTGTGGGGGGGCCCAAGGTTCGCTAATGAAAAACTGTTTTTT. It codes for CASSLWGGPRFANEKLFF.